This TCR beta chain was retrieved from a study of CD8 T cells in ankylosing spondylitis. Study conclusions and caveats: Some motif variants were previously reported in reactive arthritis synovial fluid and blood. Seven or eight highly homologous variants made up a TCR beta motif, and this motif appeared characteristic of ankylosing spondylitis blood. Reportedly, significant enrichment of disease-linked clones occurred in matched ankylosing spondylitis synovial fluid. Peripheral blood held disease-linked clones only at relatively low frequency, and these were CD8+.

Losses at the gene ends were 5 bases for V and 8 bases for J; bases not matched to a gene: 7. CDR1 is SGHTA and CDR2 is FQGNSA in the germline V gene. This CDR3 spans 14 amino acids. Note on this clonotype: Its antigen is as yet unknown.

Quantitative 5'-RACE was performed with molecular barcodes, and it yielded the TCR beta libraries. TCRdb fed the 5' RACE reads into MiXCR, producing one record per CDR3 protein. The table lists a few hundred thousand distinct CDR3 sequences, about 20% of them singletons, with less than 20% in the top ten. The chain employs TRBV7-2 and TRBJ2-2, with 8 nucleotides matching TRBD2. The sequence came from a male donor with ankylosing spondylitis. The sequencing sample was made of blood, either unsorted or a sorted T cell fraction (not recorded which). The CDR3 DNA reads TGTGCCAGCAGCCCTAGCGGGTGGAGAGGGGAGCTGTTTTTT. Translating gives CASSPSGWRGELFF.